Listed here are 2 T cell receptor beta chains from one sample, sequenced in a study of blood T cell repertoires in COVID-19 (dated by TCRdb to 2019 to 2021). The library was built by means of the immunoSEQ multiplex PCR assay. Not all clones reach the TCRdb copy of this immuneACCESS table, which keeps in-frame sequences only. Checked studies attribute under half of the gap to unresolved V genes and leave the rest unexplained. Across this sample there are roughly 400,000 clones, with over 75% seen only once. The ten biggest clones cover around 1.5% of the sample. Sequencing was carried out using PBMCs or T cells enriched from blood (not recorded which). The receptors originated from a woman in her late teens or twenties who had been exposed to COVID-19.

The chain has TRBV5-4 and TRBJ2-7, with D possibly TRBD2 on 5 matching bases. This CDR3 spans 15 amino acids. V was trimmed by 4 bases and J by 2 bases, leaving 16 bases between them. In germline, CDR1 is SGHNT, CDR2 YYREEE (reference sequence). CDR3 nucleotides: TGTGCCAGCAGCCCCCGCGGGTCAAAGACCTACGAGCAGTACTTC. The encoded protein is CASSPRGSKTYEQYF.

This clone was counted a single time. V is TRBV6-5 and J is TRBJ2-1; D is perhaps TRBD1 (6 bases). CDR1 and CDR2 (germline): MNHEY, SVGAGI. The CDR3 is made up of 15 amino acids. Trimming took off 8 bases at V and 0 bases at J, with 14 bases between the two ends. The CDR3 sequence is CASLQTGRSYNEQFF. Here the CDR3 DNA reads TGTGCCAGCCTACAGACAGGCCGCTCCTACAATGAGCAGTTCTTC.